This TCR beta chain comes out of a study of control samples from healthy donors and cancer patients. TCRdb's copy holds only in-frame clones and misses some; the assay was immunoSEQ multiplex PCR. The sample table includes fewer than 250,000 clones. Germline V gives CDR1 SGHAT, CDR2 FQNNGV. Trimming at V came to 1 base and at J to 3 bases, leaving 11 bases not matched to a gene. This CDR3 region has 17 residues. V usage is TRBV11-2 and J usage is TRBJ1-1; 7 bases map to TRBD1. The clonotype originates from a woman in her 30s in good health. Sequencing used blood. CDR3 bases: TGTGCCAGCAGCTTAGGCATCGGGACAGTTATGGACACTGAAGCTTTCTTT. Translating gives CASSLGIGTVMDTEAFF.